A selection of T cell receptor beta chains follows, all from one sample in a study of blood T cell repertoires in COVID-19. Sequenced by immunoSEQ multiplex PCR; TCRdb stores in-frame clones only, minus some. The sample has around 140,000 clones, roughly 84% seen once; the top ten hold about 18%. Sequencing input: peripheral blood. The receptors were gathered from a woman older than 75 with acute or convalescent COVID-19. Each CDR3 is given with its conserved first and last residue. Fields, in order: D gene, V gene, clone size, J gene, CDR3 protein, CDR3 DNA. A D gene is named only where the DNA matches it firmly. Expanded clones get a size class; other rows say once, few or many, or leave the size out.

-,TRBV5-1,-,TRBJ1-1,CASSLGGLGMNTEAFF,TGCGCCAGCAGCTTGGGAGGGTTGGGGATGAACACTGAAGCTTTCTTT
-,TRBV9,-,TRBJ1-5,CASHKRWPQHF,TGTGCCAGCCACAAGAGGTGGCCCCAGCATTTT
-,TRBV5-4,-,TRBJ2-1,CASSPPPRGQYNEQFF,TGTGCCAGCAGCCCACCTCCCAGAGGTCAGTACAATGAGCAGTTCTTC
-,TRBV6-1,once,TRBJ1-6,CASSEQGRGSPLHF,TGTGCCAGCAGTGAACAAGGGAGGGGTTCACCCCTCCACTTT
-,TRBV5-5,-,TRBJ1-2,CASSLAIGQWARGYTF,TGTGCCAGCAGCTTGGCCATTGGGCAGTGGGCACGTGGCTACACCTTC
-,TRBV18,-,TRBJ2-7,CASSPLQAVYEQYF,TGTGCCAGCTCACCACTCCAGGCTGTCTACGAGCAGTACTTC
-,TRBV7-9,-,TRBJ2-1,CASSPPIGGRYNEQFF,TGTGCCAGCAGCCCCCCTATTGGGGGCCGCTACAATGAGCAGTTCTTC
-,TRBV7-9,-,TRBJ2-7,CASSLVSSYEQYF,TGTGCCAGCAGCTTAGTCTCTTCCTACGAGCAGTACTTC
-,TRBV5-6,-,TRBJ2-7,CASSSRVGSYEQYF,TGTGCCAGCAGCTCCCGGGTCGGGTCCTACGAGCAGTACTTC
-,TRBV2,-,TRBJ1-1,CASSESQGWTEAFF,TGTGCCAGCAGTGAGTCGCAGGGCTGGACTGAAGCTTTCTTT
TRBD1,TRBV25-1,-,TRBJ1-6,CASSERDRGRSPLHF,TGTGCCAGCAGTGAACGGGACAGGGGGCGATCACCCCTCCACTTT
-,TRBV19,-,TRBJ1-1,CASSPSGRPNTEAFF,TGTGCCAGTAGTCCCTCGGGGAGACCGAACACTGAAGCTTTCTTT
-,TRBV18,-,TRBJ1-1,CASSPGQPMNTEAFF,TGTGCCAGCTCACCCGGACAGCCGATGAACACTGAAGCTTTCTTT
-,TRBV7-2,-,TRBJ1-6,CASSLAPGSYSPLHF,TGTGCCAGCAGCTTAGCCCCAGGGTCCTATTCACCCCTCCACTTT
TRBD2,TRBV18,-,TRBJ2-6,CASSQTRLASGASSGANVLTF,TGTGCCAGCTCACAAACCAGGTTGGCTAGCGGGGCGTCCTCTGGGGCCAACGTCCTGACTTTC
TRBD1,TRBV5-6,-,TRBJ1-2,CASSWDRGLRNGYTF,TGTGCCAGCAGCTGGGACAGGGGGCTTCGTAATGGCTACACCTTC
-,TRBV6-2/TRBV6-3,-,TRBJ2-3,CASSPWPLDTQYF,TGTGCCAGCAGTCCCTGGCCGTTAGATACGCAGTATTTT
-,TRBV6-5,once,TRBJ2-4,CASSYQGKEYF,TGTGCCAGCAGTTACCAGGGAAAGGAGTACTTC
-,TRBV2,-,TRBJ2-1,CASVVDRNNEQFF,TGTGCCAGCGTTGTCGACAGGAACAATGAGCAGTTCTTC
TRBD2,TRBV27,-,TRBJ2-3,CASSPKTSGRALRTSDTQYF,TGTGCCAGCAGTCCAAAAACTAGCGGGAGGGCCCTTCGCACATCAGATACGCAGTATTTT
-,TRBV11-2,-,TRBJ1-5,CASSFQEGQPQHF,TGTGCCAGCAGCTTCCAGGAAGGTCAGCCCCAGCATTTT
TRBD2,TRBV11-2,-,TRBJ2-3,CASSLEGAGGTDTQYF,TGTGCCAGCAGCTTAGAGGGCGCGGGGGGCACAGATACGCAGTATTTT
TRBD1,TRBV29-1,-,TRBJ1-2,CSVGQGDGYTF,TGCAGCGTTGGGCAGGGGGATGGCTACACCTTC
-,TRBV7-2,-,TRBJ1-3,CASSLAYSGNTIYF,TGTGCCAGCAGCTTAGCTTATTCTGGAAACACCATATATTTT
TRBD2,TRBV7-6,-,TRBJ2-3,CASSLRLAGAGTDTQYF,TGTGCCAGCAGCTTAAGGCTAGCGGGAGCCGGGACAGATACGCAGTATTTT
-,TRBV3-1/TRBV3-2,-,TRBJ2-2,CASSQGLTGWGGTGELFF,TGTGCCAGCAGCCAAGGTTTAACAGGGTGGGGTGGCACCGGGGAGCTGTTTTTT
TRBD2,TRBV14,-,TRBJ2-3,CASSQRTSGRVRDTQYF,TGTGCCAGCAGCCAGAGGACTAGCGGGAGGGTCCGAGATACGCAGTATTTT
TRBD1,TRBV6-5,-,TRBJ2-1,CASSYSGQGSNEQFF,TGTGCCAGCAGTTACTCAGGACAGGGGAGCAATGAGCAGTTCTTC
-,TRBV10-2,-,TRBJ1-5,CASSESRYQPQHF,TGCGCCAGCAGTGAGTCTCGTTATCAGCCCCAGCATTTT
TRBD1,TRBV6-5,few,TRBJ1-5,CASSYSRTGEQPQHF,TGTGCCAGCAGTTACTCACGGACAGGGGAGCAGCCCCAGCATTTT
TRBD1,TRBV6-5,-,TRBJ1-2,CASSYYRAGGLSRVTF,TGTGCCAGCAGTTATTATCGGGCAGGGGGTCTTTCTCGGGTCACCTTC
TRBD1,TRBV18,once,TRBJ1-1,CASSRYGTGFDSTEAFF,TGTGCCAGCTCACGGTACGGGACAGGGTTTGATAGCACTGAAGCTTTCTTT
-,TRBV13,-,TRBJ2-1,CASSANTGIDYNEQFF,TGTGCCAGCAGCGCCAACACAGGGATCGATTACAATGAGCAGTTCTTC
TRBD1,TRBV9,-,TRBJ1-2,CASSAGQVGQLYGYTF,TGTGCCAGCAGCGCAGGCCAGGTGGGACAGCTCTATGGCTACACCTTC
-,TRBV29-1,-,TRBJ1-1,CSVESSGDKAFF,TGCAGCGTTGAGTCGTCAGGGGACAAAGCTTTCTTT
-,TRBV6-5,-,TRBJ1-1,CASTWTENTEAFF,TGTGCCAGCACCTGGACAGAGAACACTGAAGCTTTCTTT
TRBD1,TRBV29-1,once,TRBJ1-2,CSVLATTGEEGYGYTF,TGCAGCGTTTTAGCCACAACAGGGGAGGAGGGATATGGCTACACCTTC
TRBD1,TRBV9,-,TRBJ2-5,CASSVGQGQTQYF,TGTGCCAGCAGCGTAGGACAGGGTCAGACCCAGTACTTC
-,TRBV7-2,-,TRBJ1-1,CASSLVPQGYTEAFF,TGTGCCAGCAGCTTAGTTCCCCAGGGGTACACTGAAGCTTTCTTT
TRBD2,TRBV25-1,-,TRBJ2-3,CASSAPTSGVSTDTQYF,TGTGCCAGCAGTGCGCCGACTAGCGGGGTGAGCACAGATACGCAGTATTTT
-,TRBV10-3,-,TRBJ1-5,CAIGQGFGQPQHF,TGTGCCATCGGTCAGGGATTTGGTCAGCCCCAGCATTTT
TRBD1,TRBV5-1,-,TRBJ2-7,CASSPVFRQGPYEQYF,TGCGCCAGCAGCCCCGTCTTCAGACAGGGGCCCTACGAGCAGTACTTC
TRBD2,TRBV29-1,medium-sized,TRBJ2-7,CSVDGGESYEQYF,TGCAGCGTTGATGGGGGGGAATCCTACGAGCAGTACTTC
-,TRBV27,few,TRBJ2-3,CASRRRVGGTDTQYF,TGTGCCAGCAGACGCCGGGTTGGTGGCACAGATACGCAGTATTTT
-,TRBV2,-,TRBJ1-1,CASSEFGRRVNTEAFF,TGTGCCAGCAGTGAATTTGGGAGGAGGGTGAACACTGAAGCTTTCTTT
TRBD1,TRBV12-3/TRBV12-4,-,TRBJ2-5,CASSSGGAETQYF,TGTGCCAGCAGTTCAGGGGGCGCCGAGACCCAGTACTTC
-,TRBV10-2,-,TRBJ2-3,CASSTPPGNTQYF,TGCGCCAGCAGTACCCCCCCGGGGAATACGCAGTATTTT
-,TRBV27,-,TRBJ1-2,CASSVTRDSYGYTF,TGTGCCAGCAGTGTAACACGGGATTCCTATGGCTACACCTTC
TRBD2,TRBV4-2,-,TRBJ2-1,CASSPNVGGRNLNEQFF,TGTGCCAGCAGCCCAAACGTGGGGGGGAGGAATTTAAATGAGCAGTTCTTC
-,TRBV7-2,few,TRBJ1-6,CASSLRVGGDSPLHF,TGTGCCAGCAGCCTCAGGGTCGGGGGAGATTCACCCCTCCACTTT
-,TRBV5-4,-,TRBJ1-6,CASSLGRYNSPLHF,TGTGCCAGCAGCTTGGGTCGCTATAATTCACCCCTCCACTTT